These 29 T cell receptor beta chains were sequenced from one sample in a study of T cell responses to AZD1222 COVID-19 vaccine. TCRdb's copy holds only in-frame clones and misses some; the assay was immunoSEQ multiplex PCR. In the table there are some 120,000 clones, around nine tenths of which are singletons. The source was peripheral blood, collected on day 0 of AZD1222 vaccination. Receptor source: an adult in good health.

This chain links TRBV5-1 with TRBJ2-3; 9 positions match TRBD2. Losses at the gene ends were 0 bases for V and 2 bases for J; bases not matched to a gene: 4. Germline V gene lookup returns CDR1 SGHRS and CDR2 YFSETQ. The CDR3 consists of 16 residues. The CDR3, as DNA: TGCGCCAGCAGCTTGGGGGCTAGCGGGACCACAGATACGCAGTATTTT. It specifies CASSLGASGTTDTQYF.

This clone was seen more than once but under ten times. The CDR3 coding sequence is TGTGCCAGCACCAGTAGCCAGGGGGACCTTTACGAGCAGTACTTC. It encodes CASTSSQGDLYEQYF. This chain connects TRBV7-8 to TRBJ2-7; 7 nucleotides line up with TRBD1. This CDR3 is 15 amino acids long. CDR1 and CDR2 (germline): SGHVS, FQNEAQ. V lost 7 bases and J lost 4; bases outside the gene matches: 13. The complete variable domain, with remaining parts taken from reference TRBV7-8 and TRBJ2-7, reads GAGVSQSPRYKVAKRGQDVALRCDPISGHVSLFWYQQALGQGPEFLTYFQNEAQLDKSGLPSDRFFAERPEGSVSTLKIQRTQQEDSAVYLCASTSSQGDLYEQYFGPGTRLTVT.

The chain is built from TRBV29-1 and TRBJ1-5, with a tentative D call TRBD1 (6 bases). This CDR3 spans 14 amino acids. The germline CDR1 and CDR2 sequences are SQVTM and ANQGSEA. Trimming shortened V by 6 bases and J by 3 bases, and 15 bases separated the two germline ends. CDR3: CSVGPGGPNQPQHF. CDR3 DNA: TGCAGCGTGGGGCCGGGGGGGCCCAATCAGCCCCAGCATTTT.

This clone showed up just a few times. This sequence joins TRBV15 and TRBJ2-3, with D perhaps matching TRBD2 (5 bases). Germline V gene sequence: CDR1 LNHNV, CDR2 YYDKDF (reference sequence). V lost 9 bases to trimming and J lost 6 bases, with 19 bases between them. This CDR3 has 14 amino acids. As DNA, the CDR3 is TGTGCCACAGGGAGATTAGCGCGGAGGGATACGCAGTATTTT. Its translation: CATGRLARRDTQYF.

V and J are TRBV2 and TRBJ1-4; tentatively, D is TRBD1 (5 bases). The length of the CDR3 is 14 residues. Germline V gives CDR1 SNHLY, CDR2 FYNNEI. V shed 5 bases and J shed 4 bases, with 11 bases lying between them. This CDR3 reads CASSPGRINEKLFF. DNA of the CDR3: TGTGCCAGCAGTCCGGGACGGATTAATGAAAAACTGTTTTTT.

The gene calls are TRBV18 and TRBJ1-1; D is possibly TRBD1 (5 bases). CDR1 is KGHSH, CDR2 LQKENI, per germline. With 2 bases removed from V and 6 bases from J, the gap between germline ends came to 7 bases. The length of the CDR3 is 12 residues. The CDR3 region has the DNA TGTGCCAGCTCACCAGGACACGCTGAAGCTTTCTTT. It translates to CASSPGHAEAFF.

The genes are TRBV2 and TRBJ1-3; D unresolved. Trimming removed 7 bases from V and 4 bases from J, with 11 bases in between. There are 13 residues in the CDR3. Germline V gives CDR1 SNHLY, CDR2 FYNNEI. The CDR3 bases are TGTGCCAGCACCTACAAACCAGGAAACACCATATATTTT. Translated, it gives CASTYKPGNTIYF.

The chain is built from TRBV6-6 and TRBJ2-7; D is unresolved. Trimming took off 6 bases at V and 2 bases at J, with 8 bases between the two ends. The CDR3 runs to 12 residues. The germline V gene has CDR1 MNHNY and CDR2 SVGAGI (reference sequence). The CDR3 spells CASRSDTYEQYF. The CDR3 DNA reads TGTGCCAGCAGATCCGATACCTACGAGCAGTACTTC.

The V call is TRBV27, the J call TRBJ2-3; 9 bases line up with TRBD2. The V gene's germline CDR1 is MNHEY and CDR2 SMNVEV (reference sequence). With 5 bases clipped from V and 0 bases from J, the junction kept 6 bases outside the gene matches. This CDR3 comprises 16 residues. The CDR3 reads CASSLLAGFSTDTQYF. DNA of the CDR3: TGTGCCAGCAGTCTTCTAGCGGGGTTTAGCACAGATACGCAGTATTTT.

The table lists this clone with a count of one. The chain couples TRBV16 to TRBJ2-1, with D unresolved. The length of the CDR3 is 16 residues. CDR1 and CDR2 from the germline V gene are KGHSY and FQNENV. The ends were cut back, 4 bases at V and 4 bases at J, with 17 bases in the middle. CDR3 region: CASSRVRISLYNEQFF. Here the CDR3 DNA reads TGTGCCAGCAGCCGGGTGCGAATTTCCCTGTACAATGAGCAGTTCTTC. The whole variable domain, filled in from reference TRBV16 and TRBJ2-1, reads GEEVAQTPKHLVRGEGQKAKLYCAPIKGHSYVFWYQQVLKNEFKFLISFQNENVFDETGMPKERFSAKCLPNSPCSLEIQATKLEDSAVYFCASSRVRISLYNEQFFGPGTRLTVL.

V gene TRBV7-9 combines with J gene TRBJ2-1; no definite D call. Germline V gene data show CDR1 as SEHNR and CDR2 as FQNEAQ (reference sequence). The CDR3 is 10 amino acids. Deletions cut 4 bases from V and 5 bases from J, with 0 bases between. The chain's CDR3 is CASSYNEQFF. In DNA, the CDR3 is TGTGCCAGCAGCTACAATGAGCAGTTCTTC.

The chain joins TRBV2 to TRBJ2-2, with 10 bases identical to TRBD1. Germline values: CDR1 SNHLY, CDR2 FYNNEI. This CDR3 has 14 residues. After removal of 5 bases from V and 5 bases from J, the junction contained 2 bases not matched to a gene. The CDR3 spells CASSPDRGTGELFF. The CDR3 DNA is TGTGCCAGCAGTCCGGACAGGGGGACCGGGGAGCTGTTTTTT.

The chain has TRBV5-4 and TRBJ2-3, with TRBD2 as a possible D gene (5 bases). Germline assignment: CDR1 SGHNT and CDR2 YYREEE (reference sequence). This CDR3 is 14 amino acids long. The V and J ends lost 4 bases and 2 bases respectively, with 11 bases between them. The CDR3 DNA sequence: TGTGCCAGCAGCGCACTAGGGAACACAGATACGCAGTATTTT. Translation gives CASSALGNTDTQYF. Drawing the rest from reference TRBV5-4 and TRBJ2-3, the complete variable domain is ETGVTQSPTHLIKTRGQQVTLRCSSQSGHNTVSWYQQALGQGPQFIFQYYREEENGRGNFPPRFSGLQFPNYSSELNVNALELDDSALYLCASSALGNTDTQYFGPGTRLTVL.

This clone was found a few times. This chain connects TRBV6-4 to TRBJ2-2, with TRBD2 matching over 8 bases. Germline lookup yields CDR1 MRHNA and CDR2 SNTAGT. The ends lost 3 bases at V and 8 bases at J; junction bases unmatched: 5. CDR3 length: 14 amino acids. CDR3 amino acids: CASSDSGNPGELFF. The CDR3 DNA sequence: TGTGCCAGCAGTGATAGCGGGAATCCGGGGGAGCTGTTTTTT.

This sequence joins TRBV29-1 and TRBJ2-1, with 7 bases matching TRBD1. In germline, CDR1 is SQVTM, CDR2 ANQGSEA. This CDR3 comprises 14 residues. With 8 bases clipped from V and 3 bases from J, the junction kept 10 bases outside the gene matches. Here the CDR3 DNA reads TGCAGCCTCTCCAGGGGGAGAAACTACAATGAGCAGTTCTTC. It codes for CSLSRGRNYNEQFF.

This clone was observed a single time. V is TRBV9 and J is TRBJ1-2; D unresolved. This CDR3 contains 15 residues. CDR1 SGDLS and CDR2 YYNGEE come from the germline V gene. Trimming removed 0 bases from V and 7 bases from J, with 16 bases in between. The CDR3 is CASSVAEWAALGYTF. The CDR3 DNA sequence: TGTGCCAGCAGCGTAGCGGAATGGGCAGCGCTTGGCTACACCTTC.

The chain has TRBV10-1 and TRBJ1-2, with 9 nucleotides matching TRBD1. Germline V lookup: CDR1 WNHNN, CDR2 SYGVQD (reference sequence). CDR3 size: 14 residues. After removal of 0 bases from V and 8 bases from J, the junction contained 4 bases not matched to a gene. The CDR3 protein is CASSESGQGRGYTF. The CDR3 bases are TGCGCCAGCAGTGAGTCGGGACAGGGAAGAGGCTACACCTTC.

This chain joins TRBV19 and TRBJ1-5; no definite D call. CDR3 length equals 17 residues. Germline assignment: CDR1 LNHDA and CDR2 SQIVND (reference sequence). V was trimmed by 4 bases and J by 7 bases, leaving 23 bases between them. CDR3 in amino acids: CASSSGVEPRSGQPQHF. The CDR3 bases are TGTGCCAGTAGTAGCGGGGTAGAGCCCCGTAGTGGCCAGCCCCAGCATTTT. Full variable domain (outside the CDR3, taken from reference TRBV19 and TRBJ1-5): DGGITQSPKYLFRKEGQNVTLSCEQNLNHDAMYWYRQDPGQGLRLIYYSQIVNDFQKGDIAEGYSVSREKKESFPLTVTSAQKNPTAFYLCASSSGVEPRSGQPQHFGDGTRLSIL.

The gene calls are TRBV2 and TRBJ1-2; weak D call: TRBD1 (5 bases). This CDR3 contains 14 residues. V was pared by 5 bases and J by 2 bases, with 12 bases between. The V gene's germline CDR1 is SNHLY and CDR2 FYNNEI. The CDR3 DNA follows: TGTGCCAGCAGTATGGGGCAGGCGAACTATGGCTACACCTTC. Amino acid sequence: CASSMGQANYGYTF.

The chain links TRBV12-3 or TRBV12-4 to TRBJ2-7; no firm D call. Between the trimmed V and J ends, which lost 6 bases and 3 bases, there was a span of 9 bases. The CDR3 is made up of 12 amino acids. The CDR3 DNA follows: TGTGCCAGCAGCGATACCTTCTACGAGCAGTACTTC. Its translation: CASSDTFYEQYF.

The CDR3 nucleotides are TGTGCCAGCATGCGGGCGACCTCCTACAATGAGCAGTTCTTC. Protein sequence: CASMRATSYNEQFF. The V call is TRBV7-2, the J call TRBJ2-1; a possible D gene is TRBD2 (5 bases). The V and J ends lost 7 bases and 0 bases respectively, with 10 bases between them. The germline CDR1 and CDR2 sequences are SGHTA and FQGNSA. This CDR3 contains 14 residues.

This rearrangement joins TRBV15 to TRBJ2-7, with D possibly being TRBD2 (6 bases). Germline V gives CDR1 LNHNV, CDR2 YYDKDF (reference sequence). This CDR3 region has 14 residues. V lost 4 bases, J lost 3 bases, and 13 bases lay in between. This CDR3 reads CATSKGTLNYEQYF. The CDR3, as DNA: TGTGCCACCAGCAAAGGGACTTTAAACTACGAGCAGTACTTC.

The chain employs TRBV18 and TRBJ1-5, with unresolved D. The V end lost 3 bases, the J end lost 7 bases, and 13 bases lay between the germline ends. The CDR3 is 14 residues long. CDR1 and CDR2 from the germline V gene are KGHSH and LQKENI. The CDR3 region has the DNA TGTGCCAGCTCACCCGGAATAGGTTTACAGCCCCAGCATTTT. The encoded protein is CASSPGIGLQPQHF.

The chain links TRBV2 to TRBJ2-7; D possibly corresponds to TRBD1 (5 bases). Trimming took off 6 bases at V and 6 bases at J, with 12 bases between the two ends. The CDR3 loop spans 12 amino acids. Looked up from germline, CDR1 is SNHLY and CDR2 is FYNNEI. CDR3 residues: CASREPGREQYF. The CDR3 nucleotides are TGTGCCAGCAGAGAGCCAGGGCGCGAGCAGTACTTC.

The J gene is TRBJ1-1, the V gene TRBV2; possible D gene TRBD1, 6 bases. The germline V gene has CDR1 SNHLY and CDR2 FYNNEI. This CDR3 contains 13 residues. Trimming cost V 9 bases and J 4 bases, with 15 bases left between them. This CDR3 is CASTPGDGTEAFF. DNA for the CDR3: TGTGCCAGTACTCCAGGGGATGGCACTGAAGCTTTCTTT.

J is TRBJ2-1 and V is TRBV15; TRBD2 agrees at 8 bases. Germline loops: CDR1 LNHNV, CDR2 YYDKDF (reference sequence). V lost 3 bases and J lost 1; bases outside the gene matches: 2. The CDR3 runs to 15 residues. The CDR3 sequence is CATSSTSGSYNEQFF. CDR3 nucleotides: TGTGCCACCAGCAGTACTAGCGGTTCCTACAATGAGCAGTTCTTC.

This chain connects TRBV15 to TRBJ2-5, with 7 bases lining up with TRBD2. The length of the CDR3 is 16 residues. The V gene's germline CDR1 is LNHNV and CDR2 YYDKDF (reference sequence). V lost 1 base, J lost 2 bases, and 7 bases stayed unmatched. The CDR3 loop is CATSRVRGGPQETQYF. DNA for the CDR3: TGTGCCACCAGCAGAGTTAGGGGAGGGCCTCAAGAGACCCAGTACTTC.

V gene TRBV11-2 combines with J gene TRBJ2-7; weak D call: TRBD2 (5 bases). V shed 4 bases and J shed 1 base, with 14 bases lying between them. The CDR3 runs 15 residues. The germline gives CDR1 SGHAT, CDR2 FQNNGV. CDR3 DNA sequence: TGTGCCAGCAGCTCCTTAAGGGAGAGTTCCTACGAGCAGTACTTC. It encodes CASSSLRESSYEQYF.

This clone came up once. V is TRBV5-1 and J is TRBJ1-1; the D is unclear. CDR1 is SGHRS and CDR2 is YFSETQ in the germline V gene. The V end was cut by 4 bases, the J end by 0 bases, with 13 bases between. This CDR3 has 15 amino acids. In DNA, the CDR3 is TGCGCCAGCAGCCGAGGAGCAGTTATGAACACTGAAGCTTTCTTT. Residues: CASSRGAVMNTEAFF.